Presented here are 12 T cell receptor beta chains from one specimen sequenced in a study of blood T cell repertoires in COVID-19. Clones were read by immunoSEQ multiplex PCR, and TCRdb kept only the in-frame ones, dropping some. The table lists around 300,000 clones, roughly 85% of them singletons, with under 3% in the top ten. The sample consisted of PBMCs or T cells enriched from blood (not recorded which). Receptors were obtained from a woman between 45 and 65 years old who had recovered from COVID-19.

This chain links TRBV19 with TRBJ1-1, with D possibly TRBD1 on 5 matching bases. The V gene lost 3 bases and the J gene lost 3 bases, with 11 bases spanning the gap. This CDR3 contains 14 residues. Germline loops: CDR1 LNHDA, CDR2 SQIVND (reference sequence). The CDR3 region has the DNA TGTGCCAGTAGTATCCGGGGGGGGGACACTGAAGCTTTCTTT. Protein: CASSIRGGDTEAFF.

The CDR3 sequence is CASSQTGGNSPLHF. The DNA of the CDR3 is TGTGCCAGCAGTCAGACAGGGGGCAATTCACCCCTCCACTTT. The V and J genes are TRBV6-5 and TRBJ1-6; 10 bases are a match to TRBD1. The V and J ends lost 5 bases and 7 bases, in that order; junction bases with no gene match: 2. This CDR3 is built from 14 residues. Germline CDR1 is MNHEY and CDR2 is SVGAGI.

The rearrangement links TRBV7-8 to TRBJ1-6; 7 nucleotides agree with TRBD1. Germline CDR1 is SGHVS and CDR2 is FQNEAQ. The CDR3 is made up of 17 amino acids. V shed 1 base, J shed 1 base, and the junction held 4 bases outside the gene matches. The CDR3 sequence: CASSLGTGGSYNSPLHF. The DNA of the CDR3 is TGTGCCAGCAGCTTAGGGACAGGTGGTTCCTATAATTCACCCCTCCACTTT.

This clone has a handful of counts. The rearrangement joins TRBV5-4 to TRBJ1-1, with D perhaps matching TRBD1 (6 bases). CDR3 length: 14 residues. CDR1 and CDR2 from the germline V gene are SGHNT and YYREEE (reference sequence). V shed 4 bases and J shed 5 bases, with 15 bases lying between them. The CDR3 region is CASSTQTGWTEAFF. The CDR3, as DNA: TGTGCCAGCAGCACCCAGACAGGCTGGACTGAAGCTTTCTTT.

The rearrangement uses TRBV4-3 and TRBJ2-1, with D maybe TRBD2 (5 bases). V lost 4 bases and J lost 3, with 19 bases in between. The CDR3 contains 17 residues. Germline values: CDR1 LGHNA, CDR2 YSLEER. The CDR3 DNA is TGCGCCAGCAGCCGGAATTACAATGAGGGAGTCTACAATGAGCAGTTCTTC. This translates into CASSRNYNEGVYNEQFF.

As for this clone: At one of its ends the junction is not consistent with the germline gene, which may arise from a read error. This chain connects TRBV3-1 (or the pseudogene TRBV3-2) to TRBJ1-1, with 10 bases matching TRBD1. CDR3 size: 12 residues. Germline-derived CDR1 and CDR2 are LGHDT and YNNKEL (reference sequence). CDR3 residues: CASSHDRGRVEF. Written as DNA, the CDR3 is TGTGCCAGCAGCCACGACAGGGGGCGGGTTGAATTT.

The J gene is TRBJ2-3, the V gene TRBV9; possible D gene TRBD2, 5 bases. Trimming pared 0 bases from V and 5 bases from J, leaving 10 bases between. Germline CDR1 and CDR2: SGDLS and YYNGEE. CDR3 length equals 14 residues. Here the CDR3 reads CASSVATGRDTQYF. CDR3 sequence (DNA): TGTGCCAGCAGCGTAGCTACGGGGAGAGATACGCAGTATTTT.

The chain combines TRBV5-6 with TRBJ1-1; D is unclear. Germline V gene lookup returns CDR1 SGHDT and CDR2 YYEEEE. Trimming took off 4 bases at V and 3 bases at J, with 10 bases between the two ends. The CDR3 consists of 13 residues. As DNA, the CDR3 is TGTGCCAGCAGCCGTCCTGGAGACACTGAAGCTTTCTTT. This codes for CASSRPGDTEAFF. Variable domain in full (rest from reference TRBV5-6 and TRBJ1-1): DAGVTQSPTHLIKTRGQQVTLRCSPKSGHDTVSWYQQALGQGPQFIFQYYEEEERQRGNFPDRFSGHQFPNYSSELNVNALLLGDSALYLCASSRPGDTEAFFGQGTRLTVV.

This clone has just one count. J is TRBJ2-5 and V is TRBV19, with D perhaps matching TRBD1 (6 bases). Looked up from germline, CDR1 is LNHDA and CDR2 is SQIVND (reference sequence). CDR3 length: 13 amino acids. V lost 5 bases and J lost 2, with 9 bases in between. The CDR3 is CASSEDRQETQYF. The CDR3 bases are TGTGCCAGTAGTGAGGACAGACAAGAGACCCAGTACTTC.

The V gene is TRBV7-6, the J gene TRBJ1-2; 7 positions agree with TRBD1. V was pared by 1 base and J by 3 bases, with 11 bases of the junction left unmatched. CDR1 SGHVS and CDR2 FNYEAQ come from the germline V gene. CDR3 length: 17 residues. In nucleotides, the CDR3 is TGTGCCAGCAGCTTAGGAGTGGTCAGGGGGGCAGACTATGGCTACACCTTC. It is translated as CASSLGVVRGADYGYTF.

The CDR3 bases are TGCGCCAGCAGCCCCGGACTAGCGGGGGGGTCGAGGGAAGAGACCCAGTACTTC. This sequence encodes CASSPGLAGGSREETQYF. V and J are TRBV5-1 and TRBJ2-5; 15 positions agree with TRBD2. CDR3 size: 18 residues. Germline trimming cut 4 bases from V and 3 bases from J; bases unmatched to any gene: 10. Germline CDR1 SGHRS, CDR2 YFSETQ.

CDR3 sequence: CASSPQPGGSSYEQYF. The CDR3 DNA is TGTGCCAGCAGCCCGCAACCGGGCGGGAGCTCCTACGAGCAGTACTTC. This rearrangement joins TRBV3-1 (or the pseudogene TRBV3-2) to TRBJ2-7; 7 positions match TRBD2. Germline loops: CDR1 LGHDT, CDR2 YNNKEL (reference sequence). The CDR3 totals 16 residues. V lost 4 bases, J lost 0 bases, and 9 bases stayed unmatched.